This T cell receptor (beta chain) was recovered during a study of T cell changes during pregnancy in multiple sclerosis (dated by TCRdb to between 2018 and 2021). The study in broad terms: In women with multiple sclerosis, the researchers looked at how the T cell repertoire shifted as pregnancy progressed.

Turning to this clone: Its binding antigen is unknown. Base qualities were left out, and no much larger clone turns up one base away.

Library preparation employed the immunoSEQ multiplex PCR assay. The immuneACCESS repertoire file appears here via TCRdb, limited to in-frame rearrangements. These files lack a portion of the clones; in checked studies, under half of the deficit traces to unresolved V genes, and the cause of the others is not known. The sample table holds about 80,000 clones, of which nearly 95% were seen once. The ten largest clones capture about 0.94% of the sample. V and J are truncated by 4 bases and 1 base respectively, leaving an intervening sequence of 13 bases. CDR3 length: 15 amino acids, cysteine to phenylalanine. The kept DNA is CDR3 alone, 45 bases in frame from the first base. Looking up the germline V gene yields CDR1 LGHNA and CDR2 YNFKEQ.

This sequence was found in a female donor in good health, enrolled as a control in a pregnancy study. The input for sequencing was peripheral blood, taken in the second trimester of pregnancy. The V and J genes are TRBV4-2 and TRBJ1-1; a confident D gene designation cannot be given. The DNA sequence follows: TGTGCCAGCAGCCCAGGACTTTACGCGAACACTGAAGCTTTCTTT. This encodes CASSPGLYANTEAFF.